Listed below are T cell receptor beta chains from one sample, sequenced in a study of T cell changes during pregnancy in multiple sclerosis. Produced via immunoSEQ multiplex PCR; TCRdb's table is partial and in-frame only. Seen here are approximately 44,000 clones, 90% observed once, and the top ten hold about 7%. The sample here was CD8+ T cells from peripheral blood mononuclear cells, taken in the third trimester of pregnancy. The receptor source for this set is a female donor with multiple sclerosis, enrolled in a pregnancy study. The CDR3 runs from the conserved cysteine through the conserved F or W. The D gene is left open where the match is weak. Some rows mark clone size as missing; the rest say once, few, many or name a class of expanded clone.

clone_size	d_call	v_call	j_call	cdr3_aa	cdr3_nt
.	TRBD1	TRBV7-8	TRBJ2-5	CASSPRRGTGGETQYF	TGTGCCAGCAGCCCACGCAGAGGGACAGGGGGAGAGACCCAGTACTTC
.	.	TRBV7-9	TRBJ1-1	CASSPPVTGRNTEAFF	TGTGCCAGCAGCCCCCCTGTGACAGGACGGAACACTGAAGCTTTCTTT
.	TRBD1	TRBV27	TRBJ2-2	CASSYRQGVNTGELFF	TGTGCCAGCAGTTACCGACAGGGGGTGAACACCGGGGAGCTGTTTTTT
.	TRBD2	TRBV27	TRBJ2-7	CASSGLGEEQYF	TGTGCCAGCAGCGGACTAGGAGAAGAGCAGTACTTC
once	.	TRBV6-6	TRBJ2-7	CACSSGEAIPYEQYF	TGTGCCTGCTCCTCGGGGGAAGCAATCCCCTACGAGCAGTACTTC
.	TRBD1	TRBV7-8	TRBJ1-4	CASSIGTGYGEKLFF	TGTGCCAGCAGCATCGGGACAGGTTATGGGGAAAAACTGTTTTTT
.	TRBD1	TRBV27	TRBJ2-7	CASSYSGQGAYEQYF	TGTGCCAGCAGTTATTCGGGACAGGGGGCCTACGAGCAGTACTTC
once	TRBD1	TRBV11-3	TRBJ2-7	CASSRTRDRLHEQYF	TGTGCCAGCAGCCGCACCCGGGACAGGCTCCACGAGCAGTACTTC
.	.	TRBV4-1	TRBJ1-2	CASSQEPGANYGYTF	TGCGCCAGCAGCCAAGAGCCCGGGGCTAACTATGGCTACACCTTC
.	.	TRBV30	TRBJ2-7	CAWSGGYSYEQYF	TGTGCCTGGAGCGGCGGTTACTCCTACGAGCAGTACTTC
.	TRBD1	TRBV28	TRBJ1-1	CASSLYRGYGNTEAFF	TGTGCCAGCAGTTTGTACAGGGGCTACGGGAACACTGAAGCTTTCTTT
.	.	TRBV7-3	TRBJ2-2	CASSLGGPELFF	TGTGCCAGCAGCTTAGGAGGGCCGGAGCTGTTTTTT
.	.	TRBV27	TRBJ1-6	CASSLPSRPGRFPLHF	TGTGCCAGCAGTTTACCCTCAAGACCGGGGAGGTTCCCCCTCCACTTT
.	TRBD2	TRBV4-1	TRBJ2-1	CASSQDWTSGNTPFF	TGCGCCAGCAGCCAAGACTGGACTAGCGGGAATACTCCGTTCTTC
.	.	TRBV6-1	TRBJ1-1	CASSAVTENTEAFF	TGTGCCAGCAGTGCCGTCACAGAGAACACTGAAGCTTTCTTT
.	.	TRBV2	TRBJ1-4	CASRRTGSNEKLFF	TGTGCCAGCAGGAGAACGGGGTCTAATGAAAAACTGTTTTTT
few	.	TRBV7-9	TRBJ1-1	CASSPAVGRNTEAFF	TGTGCCAGCAGCCCCGCGGTGGGTCGGAACACTGAAGCTTTCTTT
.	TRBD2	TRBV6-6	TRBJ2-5	CASSPLAGGPSETQYF	TGTGCCAGCAGTCCCCTAGCGGGAGGGCCATCAGAGACCCAGTACTTC
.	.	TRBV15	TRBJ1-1	CATSRDQKLSPGDTEAFF	TGTGCCACCAGCAGAGATCAGAAACTTTCCCCGGGGGACACTGAAGCTTTCTTT
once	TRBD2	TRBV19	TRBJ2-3	CASSIDPLLIAGRTDTQYF	TGTGCCAGTAGTATAGACCCACTACTTATAGCGGGGCGCACAGATACGCAGTATTTT
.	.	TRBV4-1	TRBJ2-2	CASSQVITGELFF	TGCGCCAGCAGCCAAGTTATCACCGGGGAGCTGTTTTTT
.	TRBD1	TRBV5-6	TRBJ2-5	CASSTGQAQTQYF	TGTGCCAGCAGCACCGGACAGGCACAGACCCAGTACTTC
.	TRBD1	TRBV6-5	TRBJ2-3	CASSYYQGATDTQYF	TGTGCCAGCAGTTACTATCAGGGGGCAACAGATACGCAGTATTTT
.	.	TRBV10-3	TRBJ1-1	CAISESSGNTEAFF	TGTGCCATCAGTGAGTCCTCAGGGAACACTGAAGCTTTCTTT
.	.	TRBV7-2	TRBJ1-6	CASSLNPAGSTPLHF	TGTGCCAGCAGCTTAAACCCGGCAGGGTCAACACCCCTCCACTTT
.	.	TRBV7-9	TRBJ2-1	CASSLALGQGLEEQFF	TGTGCCAGCAGCTTAGCTTTGGGTCAGGGGCTTGAGGAGCAGTTCTTC
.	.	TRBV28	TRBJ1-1	CASNPPYDMNTEAFF	TGTGCCAGCAACCCTCCGTATGACATGAACACTGAAGCTTTCTTT
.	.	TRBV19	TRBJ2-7	CASSTGQTYEQYF	TGTGCCAGTAGCACCGGACAGACCTACGAGCAGTACTTC
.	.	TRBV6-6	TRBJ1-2	CASRPGLRDGYTF	TGTGCCAGCAGACCCGGACTGAGGGATGGCTACACCTTC
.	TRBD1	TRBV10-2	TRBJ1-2	CASSEPGQGQTSRGYTF	TGCGCCAGCAGTGAACCCGGACAGGGGCAAACCTCGAGGGGCTACACCTTC
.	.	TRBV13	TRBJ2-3	CASSLTRGRAPDTQYF	TGTGCCAGCAGCTTAACGAGAGGCAGGGCCCCAGATACGCAGTATTTT
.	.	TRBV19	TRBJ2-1	CASSIDGQGGYNEQFF	TGTGCCAGTAGTATAGATGGGCAGGGGGGATACAATGAGCAGTTCTTC
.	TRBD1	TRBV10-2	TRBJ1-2	CASAWTGEYGYTF	TGCGCCAGCGCATGGACAGGAGAATATGGCTACACCTTC
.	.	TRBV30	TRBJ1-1	CAWNRGGTEAFF	TGTGCCTGGAATCGGGGGGGCACTGAAGCTTTCTTT
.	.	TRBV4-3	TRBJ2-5	CASSQDAEETQYF	TGCGCCAGCAGCCAAGATGCAGAAGAGACCCAGTACTTC
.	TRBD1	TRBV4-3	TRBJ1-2	CASSQGRGTADLYGYTF	TGCGCCAGCAGCCAGGGACGAGGGACAGCCGACTTATATGGCTACACCTTC
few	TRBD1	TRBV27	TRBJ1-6	CASSQGVSPLHF	TGTGCCAGCAGTCAGGGGGTTTCACCCCTCCACTTT
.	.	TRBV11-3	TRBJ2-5	CASSSRGGEETQYF	TGTGCCAGCAGCTCCCGAGGGGGGGAAGAGACCCAGTACTTC
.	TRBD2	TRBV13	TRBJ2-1	CASSPRTSGDNEQFF	TGTGCCAGCAGCCCTAGGACTAGCGGGGACAATGAGCAGTTCTTC